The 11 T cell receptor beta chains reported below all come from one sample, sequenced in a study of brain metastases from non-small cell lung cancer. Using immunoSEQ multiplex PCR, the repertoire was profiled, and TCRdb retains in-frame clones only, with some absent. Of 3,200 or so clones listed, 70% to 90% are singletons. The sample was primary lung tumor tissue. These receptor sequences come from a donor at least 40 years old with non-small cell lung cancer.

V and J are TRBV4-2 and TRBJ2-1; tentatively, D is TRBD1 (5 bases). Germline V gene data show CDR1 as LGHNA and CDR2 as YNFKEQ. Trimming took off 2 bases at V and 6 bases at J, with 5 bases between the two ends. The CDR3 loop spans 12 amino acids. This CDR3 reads CASSQQGNEQFF. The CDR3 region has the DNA TGTGCCAGCAGCCAACAGGGCAATGAGCAGTTCTTC.

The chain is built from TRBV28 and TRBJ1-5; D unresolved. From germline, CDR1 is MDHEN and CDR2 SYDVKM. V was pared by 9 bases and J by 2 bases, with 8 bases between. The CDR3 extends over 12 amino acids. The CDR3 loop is CASQEGNQPQHF. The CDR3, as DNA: TGTGCCAGTCAGGAGGGCAATCAGCCCCAGCATTTT.

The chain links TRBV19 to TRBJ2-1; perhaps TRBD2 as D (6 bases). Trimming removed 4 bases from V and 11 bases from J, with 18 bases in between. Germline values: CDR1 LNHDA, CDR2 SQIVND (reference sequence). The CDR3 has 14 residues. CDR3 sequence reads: CASSRAGVRYKQFF. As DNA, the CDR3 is TGTGCCAGTAGTAGAGCGGGCGTAAGATATAAGCAGTTCTTC.

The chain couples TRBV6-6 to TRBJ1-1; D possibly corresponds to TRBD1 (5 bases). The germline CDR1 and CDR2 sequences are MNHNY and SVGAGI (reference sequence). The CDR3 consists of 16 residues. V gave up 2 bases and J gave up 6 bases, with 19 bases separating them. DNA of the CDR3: TGTGCCAGCAGTTACCCGAAAGGGACTCGCGAGGCTGAAGCTTTCTTT. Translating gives CASSYPKGTREAEAFF.

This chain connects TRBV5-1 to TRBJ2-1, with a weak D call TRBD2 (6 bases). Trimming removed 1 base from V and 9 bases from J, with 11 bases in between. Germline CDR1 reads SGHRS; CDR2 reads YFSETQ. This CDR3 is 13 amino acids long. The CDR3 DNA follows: TGCGCCAGCAGCTTGTGGAGGGATGGTGAGCAGTTCTTC. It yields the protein CASSLWRDGEQFF.

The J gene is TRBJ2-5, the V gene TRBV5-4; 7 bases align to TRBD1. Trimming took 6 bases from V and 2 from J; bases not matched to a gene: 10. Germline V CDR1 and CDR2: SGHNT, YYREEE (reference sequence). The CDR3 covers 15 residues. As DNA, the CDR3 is TGTGCCAGCACCTCTAACCGGGACAGTCAAGAGACCCAGTACTTC. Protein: CASTSNRDSQETQYF.

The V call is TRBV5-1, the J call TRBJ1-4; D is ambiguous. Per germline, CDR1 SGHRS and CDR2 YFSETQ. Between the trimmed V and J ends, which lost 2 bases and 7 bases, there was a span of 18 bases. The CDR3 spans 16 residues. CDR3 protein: CASSLTQRGRSEKLFF. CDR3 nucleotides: TGCGCCAGCAGCTTAACACAGCGTGGACGAAGTGAAAAACTGTTTTTT.

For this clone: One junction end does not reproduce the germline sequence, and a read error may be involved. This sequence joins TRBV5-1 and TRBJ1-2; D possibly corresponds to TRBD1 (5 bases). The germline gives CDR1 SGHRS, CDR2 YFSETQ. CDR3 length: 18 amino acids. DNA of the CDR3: TGCGTCAGCAGGAAATCGCCCCAGGCGGGGACTCTTGGCTACGGCTACACCTTC. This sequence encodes CVSRKSPQAGTLGYGYTF.

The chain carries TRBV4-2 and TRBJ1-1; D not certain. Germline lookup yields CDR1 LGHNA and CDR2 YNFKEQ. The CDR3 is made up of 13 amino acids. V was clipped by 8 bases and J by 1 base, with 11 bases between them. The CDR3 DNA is TGTGCCAGCGGGTGGACGGAGAACACTGAAGCTTTCTTT. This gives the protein CASGWTENTEAFF.

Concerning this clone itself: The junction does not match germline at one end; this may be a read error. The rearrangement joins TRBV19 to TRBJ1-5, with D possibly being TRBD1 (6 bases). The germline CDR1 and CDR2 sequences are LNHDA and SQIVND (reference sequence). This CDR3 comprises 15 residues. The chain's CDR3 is CVSSIRTDSRQAQHF. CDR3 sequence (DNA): TGTGTCAGTAGTATTAGGACAGATTCTAGACAGGCCCAGCATTTT.

DNA of the CDR3: TGTGCCAGCAGCTTAGGACTAGCGGCTAGCACAGATACGCAGTATTTT. Residues: CASSLGLAASTDTQYF. The V call is TRBV7-2, the J call TRBJ2-3, with 9 bases lining up with TRBD2. Per germline, CDR1 SGHTA and CDR2 FQGNSA. After removal of 1 base from V and 0 bases from J, the junction contained 2 bases not matched to a gene. The CDR3 is 16 amino acids.